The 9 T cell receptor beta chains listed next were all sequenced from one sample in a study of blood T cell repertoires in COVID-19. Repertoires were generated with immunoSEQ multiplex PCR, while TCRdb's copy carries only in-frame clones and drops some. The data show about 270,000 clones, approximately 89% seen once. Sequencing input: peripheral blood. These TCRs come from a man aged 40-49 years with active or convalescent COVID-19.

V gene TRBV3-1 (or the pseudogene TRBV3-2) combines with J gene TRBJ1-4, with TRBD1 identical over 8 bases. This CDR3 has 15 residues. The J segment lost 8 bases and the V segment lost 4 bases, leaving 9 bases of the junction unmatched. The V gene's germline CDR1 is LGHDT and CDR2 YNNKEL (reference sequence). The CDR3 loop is CASSRTGTGREKLFF. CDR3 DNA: TGTGCCAGCAGCCGAACCGGGACAGGAAGGGAAAAACTGTTTTTT.

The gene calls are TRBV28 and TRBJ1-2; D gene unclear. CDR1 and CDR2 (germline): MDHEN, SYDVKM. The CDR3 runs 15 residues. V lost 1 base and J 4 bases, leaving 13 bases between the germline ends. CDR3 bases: TGTGCCAGCAGTTTATCGGGAGCGAACCTCTATGGCTACACCTTC. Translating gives CASSLSGANLYGYTF.

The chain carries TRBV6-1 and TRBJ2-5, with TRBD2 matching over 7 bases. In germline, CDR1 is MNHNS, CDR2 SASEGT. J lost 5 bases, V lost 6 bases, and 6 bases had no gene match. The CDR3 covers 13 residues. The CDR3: CASSREVGETQYF. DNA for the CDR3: TGTGCCAGCAGCCGGGAGGTCGGGGAGACCCAGTACTTC.

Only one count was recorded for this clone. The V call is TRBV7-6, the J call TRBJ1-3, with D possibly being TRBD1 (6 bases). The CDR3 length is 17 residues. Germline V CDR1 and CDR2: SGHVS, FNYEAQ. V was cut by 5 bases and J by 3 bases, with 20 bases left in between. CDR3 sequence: CASSPTGNRALGNTIYF. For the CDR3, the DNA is TGTGCCAGCAGCCCCACAGGGAATAGGGCTCTTGGAAACACCATATATTTT.

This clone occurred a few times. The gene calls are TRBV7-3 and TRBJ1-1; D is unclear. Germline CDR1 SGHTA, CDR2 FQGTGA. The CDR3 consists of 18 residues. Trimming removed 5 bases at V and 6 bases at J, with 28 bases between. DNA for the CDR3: TGTGCCAGCAGCCAAAGTGGTGGCAGTTTTCTTCCCACGCCTGAAGCTTTCTTT. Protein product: CASSQSGGSFLPTPEAFF.

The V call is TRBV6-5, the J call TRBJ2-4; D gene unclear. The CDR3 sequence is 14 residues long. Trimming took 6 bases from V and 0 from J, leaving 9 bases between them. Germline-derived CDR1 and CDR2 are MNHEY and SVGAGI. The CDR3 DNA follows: TGTGCCAGCAGACCGAGCGTAGCCAAAAACATTCAGTACTTC. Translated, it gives CASRPSVAKNIQYF.

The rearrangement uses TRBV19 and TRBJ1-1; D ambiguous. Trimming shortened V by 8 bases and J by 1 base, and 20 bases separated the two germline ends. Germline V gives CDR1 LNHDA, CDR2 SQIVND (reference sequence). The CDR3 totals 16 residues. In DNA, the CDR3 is TGTGCCAGTCTCTGGTTTCCAATAGAAGAGAACACTGAAGCTTTCTTT. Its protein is CASLWFPIEENTEAFF.

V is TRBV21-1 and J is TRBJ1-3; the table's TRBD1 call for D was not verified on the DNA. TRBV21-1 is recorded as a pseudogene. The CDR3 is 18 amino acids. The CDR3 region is CASSKAGSGQVSGNTIYF. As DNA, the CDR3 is TGTGCCAGCAGCAAAGCGGGGTCCGGACAGGTGTCTGGAAACACCATATATTTT.

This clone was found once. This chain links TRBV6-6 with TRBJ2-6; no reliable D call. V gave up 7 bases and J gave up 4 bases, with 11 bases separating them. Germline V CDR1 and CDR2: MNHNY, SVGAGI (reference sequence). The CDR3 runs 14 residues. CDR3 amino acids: CASTPGSGANVLTF. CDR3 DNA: TGTGCCAGCACCCCCGGGTCCGGGGCCAACGTCCTGACTTTC.